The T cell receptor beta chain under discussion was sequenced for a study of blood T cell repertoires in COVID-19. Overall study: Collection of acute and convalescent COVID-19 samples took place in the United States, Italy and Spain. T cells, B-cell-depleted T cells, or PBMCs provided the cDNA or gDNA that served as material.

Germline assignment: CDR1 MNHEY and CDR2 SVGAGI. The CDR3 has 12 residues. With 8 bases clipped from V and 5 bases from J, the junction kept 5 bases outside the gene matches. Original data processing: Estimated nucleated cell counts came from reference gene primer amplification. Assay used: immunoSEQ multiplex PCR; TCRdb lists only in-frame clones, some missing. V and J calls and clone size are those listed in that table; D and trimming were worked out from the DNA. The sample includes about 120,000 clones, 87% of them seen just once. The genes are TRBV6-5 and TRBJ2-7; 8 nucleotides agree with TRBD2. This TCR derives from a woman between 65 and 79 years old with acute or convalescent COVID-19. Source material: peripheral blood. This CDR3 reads CASLAGYDEQYF. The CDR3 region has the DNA TGTGCCAGCTTAGCGGGGTACGACGAGCAGTACTTC.